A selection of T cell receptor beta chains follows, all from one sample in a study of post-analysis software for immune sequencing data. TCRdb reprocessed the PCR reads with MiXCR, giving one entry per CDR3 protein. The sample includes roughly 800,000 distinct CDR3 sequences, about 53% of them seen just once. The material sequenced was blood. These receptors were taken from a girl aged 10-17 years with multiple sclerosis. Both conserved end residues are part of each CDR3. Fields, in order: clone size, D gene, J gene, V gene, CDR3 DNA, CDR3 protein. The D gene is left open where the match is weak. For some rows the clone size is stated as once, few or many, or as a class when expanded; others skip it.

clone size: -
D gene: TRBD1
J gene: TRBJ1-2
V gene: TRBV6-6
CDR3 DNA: TGTGCCAGCAGGCTGACAGGGGAGAGCTATGGCTACACCTTC
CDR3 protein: CASRLTGESYGYTF

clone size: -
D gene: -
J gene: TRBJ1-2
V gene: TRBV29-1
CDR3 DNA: TGCAGCACGGGACTCGGGGGGACGAGCGATGGCTACACCTTC
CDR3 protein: CSTGLGGTSDGYTF

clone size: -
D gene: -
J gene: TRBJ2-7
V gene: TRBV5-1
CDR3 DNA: TGCGCCAGCAGCTTGGTAGGGGGAGGGCCTGGCGAGCAGTACTTC
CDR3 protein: CASSLVGGGPGEQYF

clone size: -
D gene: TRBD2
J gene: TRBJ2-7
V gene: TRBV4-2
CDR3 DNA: TGTGCCAGCAGCCAAGAACAAGCGGGGGGCCGGGAGCAGTACTTC
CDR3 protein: CASSQEQAGGREQYF

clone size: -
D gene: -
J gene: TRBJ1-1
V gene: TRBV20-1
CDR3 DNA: TGCAGTGCTAGAACCTCCGGGGGCGCTGAAGCTTTCTTT
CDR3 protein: CSARTSGGAEAFF

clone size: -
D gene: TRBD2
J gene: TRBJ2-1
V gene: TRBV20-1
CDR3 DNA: TGCAGTGCTGACCTGGGACTAGGGGGTTCAGGAGAGCAGTTCTTC
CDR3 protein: CSADLGLGGSGEQFF

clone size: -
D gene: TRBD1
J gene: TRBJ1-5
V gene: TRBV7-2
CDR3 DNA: TGTGCCAGCTTACAGGGGATAGGTCAGCCCCAGCATTTT
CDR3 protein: CASLQGIGQPQHF

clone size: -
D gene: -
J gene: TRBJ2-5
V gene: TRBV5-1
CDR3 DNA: TGCGCCAGCAGCTTTGGACAGACGATGTGTGAGACCCAGTACTTC
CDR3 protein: CASSFGQTMCETQYF

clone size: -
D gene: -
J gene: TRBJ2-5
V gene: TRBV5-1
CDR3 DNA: TGCGCCAGCCGAACCTACGGGGGTCAAGAGACCCAGTACTTC
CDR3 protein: CASRTYGGQETQYF

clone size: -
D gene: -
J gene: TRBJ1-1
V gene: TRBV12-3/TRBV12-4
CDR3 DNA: TGTGCCAGCAGCCAAACTCCCTGGGACTCAATCCGGAACACTGAAGCTTTCTTT
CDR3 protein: CASSQTPWDSIRNTEAFF

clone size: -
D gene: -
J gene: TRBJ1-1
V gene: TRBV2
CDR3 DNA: TGTGCCAGCAGTACGACCCCGGGGGGGGCTGAAGCTTTCTTT
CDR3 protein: CASSTTPGGAEAFF

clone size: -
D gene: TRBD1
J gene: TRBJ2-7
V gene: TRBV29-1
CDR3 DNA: TGCAGCGTTGAATCTCAGGGGGCATTTTACGAGCAGTACTTC
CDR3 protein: CSVESQGAFYEQYF

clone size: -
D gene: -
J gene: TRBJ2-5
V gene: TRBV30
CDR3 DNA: TGTGCCTGGGCCTCGGACAGAGGTCAAGAGACCCAGTACTTC
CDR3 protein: CAWASDRGQETQYF

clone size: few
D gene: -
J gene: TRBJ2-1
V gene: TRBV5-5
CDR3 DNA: TGTGCCAGCAGCTTCCAGGTACTCAATGAGCAGTTCTTC
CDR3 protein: CASSFQVLNEQFF

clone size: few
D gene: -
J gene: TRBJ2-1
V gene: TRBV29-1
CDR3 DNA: TGCAGCGTTGAAGGCGGGACATCACCCTACAATGAGCAGTTCTTC
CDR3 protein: CSVEGGTSPYNEQFF

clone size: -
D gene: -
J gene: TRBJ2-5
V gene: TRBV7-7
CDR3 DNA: TGTGCCAGCAGCTTAGCCAAGGATTGGGGGGAGACCCAGTACTTC
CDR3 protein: CASSLAKDWGETQYF

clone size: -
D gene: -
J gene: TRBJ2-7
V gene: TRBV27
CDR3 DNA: TGTGCCAGCAGGGACTTAGTAAGGTCCTACGAGCAGTACTTC
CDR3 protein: CASRDLVRSYEQYF

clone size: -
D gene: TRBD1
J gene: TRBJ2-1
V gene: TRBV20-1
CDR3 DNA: TGCAGTGCCCAAGGACAGGGGGCTATCGATGAGCAGTTCTTC
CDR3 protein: CSAQGQGAIDEQFF

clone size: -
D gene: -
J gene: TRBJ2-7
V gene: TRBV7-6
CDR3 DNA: TGTGCCAGCAGCTTAAGTACGACAGTTAGGGCAGGGAGAGCCTACGAGCAGTACTTC
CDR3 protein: CASSLSTTVRAGRAYEQYF

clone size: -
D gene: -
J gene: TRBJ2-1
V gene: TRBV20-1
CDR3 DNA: TGCAGTGCTAGAGATTTAGGAAGGCCAGGGAGCTCCTACAATGAGCAGTTCTTC
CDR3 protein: CSARDLGRPGSSYNEQFF

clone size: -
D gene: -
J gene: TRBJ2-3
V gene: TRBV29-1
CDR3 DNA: TGCAGCGTCGCACAGAGCGTCTCTAGCACAGATACGCAGTATTTT
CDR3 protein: CSVAQSVSSTDTQYF

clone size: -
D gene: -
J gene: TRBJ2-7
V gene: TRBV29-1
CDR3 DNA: TGCAGCGTTGACGGAAAAAGCTCCTACGAGCAGTACTTC
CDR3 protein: CSVDGKSSYEQYF